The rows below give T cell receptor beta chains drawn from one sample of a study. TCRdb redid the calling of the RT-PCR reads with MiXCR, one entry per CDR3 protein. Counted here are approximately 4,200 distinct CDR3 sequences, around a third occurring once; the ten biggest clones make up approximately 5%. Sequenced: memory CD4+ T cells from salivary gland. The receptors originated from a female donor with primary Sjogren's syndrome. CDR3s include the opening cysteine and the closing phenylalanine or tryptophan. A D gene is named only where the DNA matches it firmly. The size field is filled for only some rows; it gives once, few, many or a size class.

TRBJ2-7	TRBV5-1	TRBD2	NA	TGCGCCAGCAGCTTGGTCCTAGCGGGACCCACCTACGAGCAGTACTTC	CASSLVLAGPTYEQYF
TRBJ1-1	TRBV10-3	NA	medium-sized	TGTGCCTCCCAGGTGGGCCTTGACACTGAAGCTTTCTTT	CASQVGLDTEAFF
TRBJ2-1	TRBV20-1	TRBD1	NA	TGCAGTGCTGCCGGGGGACAGGCATCAGATACGCAGTTCTTC	CSAAGGQASDTQFF
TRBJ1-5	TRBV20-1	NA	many	TGCAGTGCTAGGACGGATAGCAATCAGCCCCAGCATTTT	CSARTDSNQPQHF
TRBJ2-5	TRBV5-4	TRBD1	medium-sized	TGTGCCAGCAGCATGTTAGGGACAGGGGGGAGGGAGACCCAGTACTTC	CASSMLGTGGRETQYF
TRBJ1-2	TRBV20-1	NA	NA	TGCAGTGCTAGAGATCATAACTATGGCTACACCTTC	CSARDHNYGYTF
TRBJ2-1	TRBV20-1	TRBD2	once	TGCAGTGTTCTTCCGGGACTAGCGGGAGTTCTCTACAATGAGCAGTTCTTC	CSVLPGLAGVLYNEQFF
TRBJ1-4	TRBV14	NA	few	TGTGCCAGCAGCCAAGGTTATCCACCTGAAAAACTGTTTTTT	CASSQGYPPEKLFF
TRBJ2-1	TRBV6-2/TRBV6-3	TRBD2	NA	TGTGCCAGCAGCTCCGGACTAGCGGGAGCTAGCAATGAGCAGTTCTTC	CASSSGLAGASNEQFF
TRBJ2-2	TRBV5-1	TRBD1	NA	TGCGCCAGCAGCTCCGACAGGGGGCTGTTTTTT	CASSSDRGLFF
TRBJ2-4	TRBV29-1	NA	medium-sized	TGCAGCGTTGAGGGGGTTGGCATTCAGTACTTC	CSVEGVGIQYF
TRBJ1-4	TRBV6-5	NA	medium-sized	TGTGCCAGCAGCCGGGACCTCCATGAAAAACTGTTTTTT	CASSRDLHEKLFF
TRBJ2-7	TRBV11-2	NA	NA	TGTGCCAGCAGCTTAGGCTCCGGGACGTCGAGCTCCTACGAGCAGTACTTC	CASSLGSGTSSSYEQYF
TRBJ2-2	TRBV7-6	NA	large	TGTGCGACCACTCTTACCCGGAACACCGGGGAGCTGTTTTTT	CATTLTRNTGELFF
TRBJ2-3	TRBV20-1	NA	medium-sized	TGCAGTGCTTCTACAGATACGCAGTATTTT	CSASTDTQYF
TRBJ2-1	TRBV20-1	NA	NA	TGCAGTGCCAGCAGCGTAGCTGAGGGAGGAGGGTACAATGAGCAGTTCTTC	CSASSVAEGGGYNEQFF
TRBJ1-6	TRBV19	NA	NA	TGTGCCAGTAGTTTTATGGACGGACATAATTCACCCCTCCACTTT	CASSFMDGHNSPLHF
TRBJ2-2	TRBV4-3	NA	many	TGCGCCAGCAGCCTTATCTTGGACACCGGGGAGCTGTTTTTT	CASSLILDTGELFF
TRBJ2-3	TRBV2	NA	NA	NA	CAIDSSCYICSAPETGIDTQYF
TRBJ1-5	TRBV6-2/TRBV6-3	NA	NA	TGTGCCAGCAGAGGGTTTTACGAGCAGCATTTT	CASRGFYEQHF
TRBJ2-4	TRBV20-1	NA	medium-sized	TGCAGTGCTAGAGGGGTAGCCCAAGGGATTCAGTACTTC	CSARGVAQGIQYF
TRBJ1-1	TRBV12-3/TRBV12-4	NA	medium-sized	TGTGCCAGCTGGCCTGGGGGACATCTTAACACTGAAGCTTTCTTT	CASWPGGHLNTEAFF
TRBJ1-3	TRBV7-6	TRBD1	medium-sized	TGTGCCAGCAGCTTAGAGGCAGGGGGTCTTGGAAACACCATATATTTT	CASSLEAGGLGNTIYF
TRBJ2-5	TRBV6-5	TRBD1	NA	TGTGCCAGCAGTCCAACAGTTACAGGGGAAGAGACCCAGTACTTC	CASSPTVTGEETQYF
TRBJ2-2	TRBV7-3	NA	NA	TGTGCCAGCAGCCCCCGGCGGGGTCAGACCGGGGAGCTGTTTTTT	CASSPRRGQTGELFF
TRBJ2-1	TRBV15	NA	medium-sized	TGTGCCACCAGCAGAACACCGACAGCCAGCTACTACAATGAGCAGTTCTTC	CATSRTPTASYYNEQFF
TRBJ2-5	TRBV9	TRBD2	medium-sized	TGTGCCAGCAGCGTCGGACTAGCGGGGGTAGAGACCCAGTACTTC	CASSVGLAGVETQYF
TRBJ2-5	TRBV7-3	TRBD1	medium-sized	TGTGCCAGCAGCTTAGAGGGGGCCTTCCAAGAGACCCAGTACTTC	CASSLEGAFQETQYF
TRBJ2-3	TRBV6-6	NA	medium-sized	TGTGCCAGCAGTTATATTCGAAAGGGCACAGATACGCAGTATTTT	CASSYIRKGTDTQYF
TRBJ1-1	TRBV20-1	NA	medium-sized	TGCAGTGCTTCCGGGACTCCCACTGAAGCTTTCTTT	CSASGTPTEAFF
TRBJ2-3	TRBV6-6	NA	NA	TGTGCCAGCAGTTATCTGTCGGGGGGCGGAGATACGCAGTATTTT	CASSYLSGGGDTQYF